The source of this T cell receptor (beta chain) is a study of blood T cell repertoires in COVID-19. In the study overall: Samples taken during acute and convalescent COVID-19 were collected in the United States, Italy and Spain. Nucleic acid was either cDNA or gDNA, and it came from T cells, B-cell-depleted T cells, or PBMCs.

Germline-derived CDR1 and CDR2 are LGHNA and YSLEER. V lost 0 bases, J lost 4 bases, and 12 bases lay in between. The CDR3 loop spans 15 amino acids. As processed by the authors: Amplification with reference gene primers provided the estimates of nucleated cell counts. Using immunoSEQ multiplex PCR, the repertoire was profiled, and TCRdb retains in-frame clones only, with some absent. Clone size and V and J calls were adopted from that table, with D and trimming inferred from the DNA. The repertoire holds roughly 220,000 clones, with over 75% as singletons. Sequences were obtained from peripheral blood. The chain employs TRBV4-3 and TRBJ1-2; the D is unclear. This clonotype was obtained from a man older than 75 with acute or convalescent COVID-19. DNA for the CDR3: TGCGCCAGCAGCCAAGATCCGGTGGGAGGCTATGGCTACACCTTC. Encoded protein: CASSQDPVGGYGYTF.